These 8 T cell receptor beta chains were sequenced from one sample in a study of PD-1 blockade in classical Hodgkin lymphoma. Profiled with immunoSEQ multiplex PCR; TCRdb holds only in-frame clones, not every one. The repertoire holds about 13,000 clones, with roughly 78% as singletons. Patients all relapsed after autologous stem cell transplantation, and there was variation in brentuximab vedotin exposure. Sequenced material: peripheral blood mononuclear cells (PBMCs), taken at baseline. The receptor set was obtained from a human donor with classical Hodgkin lymphoma.

The genes are TRBV7-2 and TRBJ2-7; 12 bases match TRBD1. Germline V gene lookup returns CDR1 SGHTA and CDR2 FQGNSA. The junction had 5 bases not matched to a gene; V was cut back by 2 bases and J by 6 bases. There are 15 residues in the CDR3. The CDR3 loop reads CASSLNRDRGREQYF. The CDR3 nucleotides are TGTGCCAGCAGCTTAAACCGGGACAGGGGGCGCGAGCAGTACTTC.

This clone has a handful of counts. Germline and junction disagree at one end, which may indicate a read error. V usage is TRBV16 and J usage is TRBJ2-1; the match to TRBD1 covers 11 bases. CDR1 and CDR2 (germline): KGHSY, FQNENV. The CDR3 consists of 13 residues. CDR3 nucleotides: TGTGCCAGCAGCCAATCCTTCGGGACAGGGGGGATCTTC. It is translated as CASSQSFGTGGIF. The full variable domain, in which reference TRBV16 and TRBJ2-1 provide the parts outside the CDR3, is GEEVAQTPKHLVRGEGQKAKLYCAPIKGHSYVFWYQQVLKNEFKFLISFQNENVFDETGMPKERFSAKCLPNSPCSLEIQATKLEDSAVYFCASSQSFGTGGIFGPGTRLTVL.

V and J are TRBV30 and TRBJ1-6, with unresolved D. CDR1 is GTSNPN, CDR2 SVGIG, per germline (reference sequence). This CDR3 is 13 amino acids long. V lost 4 bases to trimming and J lost 8 bases, with 12 bases between them. DNA of the CDR3: TGTGCCTGGACGGGGATGATTCATTCACCCCTCCACTTT. Protein sequence: CAWTGMIHSPLHF.

V and J are TRBV10-3 and TRBJ1-6; TRBD1 aligns across 10 bases. There are 15 residues in the CDR3. The J segment lost 6 bases and the V segment lost 5 bases, leaving 4 bases of the junction unmatched. The germline gives CDR1 ENHRY, CDR2 SYGVKD. Here the CDR3 DNA reads TGTGCCATCAGTTACGACAGGGGGCCTAATTCACCCCTCCACTTT. It specifies CAISYDRGPNSPLHF.

The chain links TRBV6-5 to TRBJ1-4; the match to TRBD1 covers 11 bases. CDR3 length equals 16 residues. Trimming took 2 bases from V and 9 from J; bases not matched to a gene: 8. From germline, CDR1 is MNHEY and CDR2 SVGAGI. CDR3 residues: CASSYGAGTGGQKLFF. CDR3 DNA sequence: TGTGCCAGCAGTTACGGCGCCGGGACAGGGGGTCAAAAACTGTTTTTT.

This clone was counted only a few times. The chain uses TRBV7-8 and TRBJ2-1; 12 bases line up with TRBD2. CDR3 length: 15 residues. CDR1 is SGHVS and CDR2 is FQNEAQ in the germline V gene. Trimming removed 3 bases from V and 8 bases from J; junction bases left unmatched: 5. CDR3 loop: CASSLTSGSVDEQFF. The CDR3 nucleotides read TGTGCCAGCAGCTTGACTAGCGGGAGTGTGGATGAGCAGTTCTTC.

The rearrangement uses TRBV5-1 and TRBJ2-2; maybe TRBD1 (5 bases). V gave up 6 bases and J gave up 0 bases, with 18 bases separating them. Germline assignment: CDR1 SGHRS and CDR2 YFSETQ. The CDR3 runs to 17 residues. CDR3: CASTPSNRFSNTGELFF. CDR3 bases: TGCGCCAGCACCCCCTCTAACAGGTTTTCGAACACCGGGGAGCTGTTTTTT.

This sequence joins TRBV2 and TRBJ2-5, with 11 nucleotides matching TRBD2. Per the germline V gene, CDR1 is SNHLY and CDR2 is FYNNEI. The CDR3 consists of 15 residues. V shed 4 bases, J shed 2 bases, and the junction held 3 bases outside the gene matches. The CDR3 nucleotides are TGTGCCAGCAGTGGAATAGCGGGGGGGCAAGAGACCCAGTACTTC. It yields the protein CASSGIAGGQETQYF.